The 26 T cell receptor beta chains reported below all come from one sample, sequenced in a study of blood T cell repertoires in COVID-19. Repertoires were generated with immunoSEQ multiplex PCR, while TCRdb's copy carries only in-frame clones and drops some. The sample consists of around 130,000 clones, 65% to 90% of them appearing once. Sequencing was done on a sample of PBMCs or T cells enriched from blood (not recorded which). These receptors all come from a woman between 50 and 59 years old who had recovered from COVID-19.

This clone was found a few times. The chain joins TRBV3-1 (or the pseudogene TRBV3-2) to TRBJ1-2; D might be TRBD1 (5 bases). V was cut by 2 bases and J by 7 bases, with 11 bases left in between. This CDR3 contains 13 residues. The germline CDR1 and CDR2 sequences are LGHDT and YNNKEL (reference sequence). The CDR3 sequence: CASSQSGSRGYTF. The DNA for the CDR3 is TGTGCCAGCAGCCAATCAGGGTCGCGTGGCTACACCTTC.

The genes are TRBV27 and TRBJ2-4; D might be TRBD1 (7 bases). V lost 4 bases, J lost 0 bases, and 13 bases lay in between. The CDR3 runs 16 residues. Germline CDR1 and CDR2: MNHEY and SMNVEV (reference sequence). This chain's CDR3 is CASSSDRTIAKNIQYF. CDR3 sequence (DNA): TGTGCCAGCAGTTCGGACAGGACTATAGCCAAAAACATTCAGTACTTC.

The rearrangement links TRBV6-5 to TRBJ1-5; D gene uncertain. Between the trimmed V and J ends, which lost 6 bases and 0 bases, there was a span of 12 bases. CDR1 is MNHEY and CDR2 is SVGAGI in the germline V gene. The CDR3 sequence is 15 residues long. CDR3 DNA sequence: TGTGCCAGCAGGATCCGAGCTTATAGCAATCAGCCCCAGCATTTT. Amino acids: CASRIRAYSNQPQHF.

The chain carries TRBV3-1 (or the pseudogene TRBV3-2) and TRBJ2-1, with 7 bases that match TRBD2. Per the germline V gene, CDR1 is LGHDT and CDR2 is YNNKEL (reference sequence). The V segment lost 5 bases and the J segment 6 bases; nucleotides outside the gene matches: 13. The CDR3 covers 16 residues. In DNA form, the CDR3 reads TGTGCCAGCAGCTTTGCCGTCGGGGGGAGGGGCAATGAGCAGTTCTTC. This codes for CASSFAVGGRGNEQFF.

The rearrangement links TRBV6-1 to TRBJ1-1, with 8 bases fitting TRBD1. Germline V lookup: CDR1 MNHNS, CDR2 SASEGT. This CDR3 is built from 15 residues. The V gene end was trimmed by 3 bases and the J gene end by 5 bases; junction bases not matched to a gene: 8. The CDR3 spells CASSDRTGWGTEAFF. The CDR3 nucleotides read TGTGCCAGCAGTGACCGGACAGGGTGGGGGACTGAAGCTTTCTTT.

DNA of the CDR3: TGCAGTGCTAGTTCGGGACACCTCTCCTACGAGCAGTACTTC. This encodes CSASSGHLSYEQYF. The chain has TRBV20-1 and TRBJ2-7, with a weak D call TRBD1 (6 bases). Germline CDR1 DFQATT, CDR2 SNEGSKA (reference sequence). The V gene lost 3 bases and the J gene lost 0 bases, with 12 bases spanning the gap. The CDR3 covers 14 residues.

The chain uses TRBV5-1 and TRBJ2-7; 8 nucleotides match TRBD1. Germline trimming cut 0 bases from V and 9 bases from J; bases unmatched to any gene: 8. CDR3 length: 14 residues. Germline V lookup: CDR1 SGHRS, CDR2 YFSETQ. Here the CDR3 reads CASSLGGTGGRQYF. The CDR3 DNA reads as TGCGCCAGCAGCTTGGGTGGGACAGGAGGAAGGCAGTACTTC.

V gene TRBV2 combines with J gene TRBJ1-2; the match to TRBD1 covers 9 bases. V lost 6 bases, J lost 7 bases, and 12 bases stayed unmatched. CDR1 and CDR2 (germline): SNHLY, FYNNEI. This CDR3 has 15 amino acids. CDR3 coding DNA: TGTGCCAGCAGACTACAGGGGGCGAACGTCCTTGGCTACACCTTC. Translated: CASRLQGANVLGYTF.

This clone was seen once. The rearrangement links TRBV25-1 to TRBJ2-1; the D is unclear. Germline lookup yields CDR1 MGHDK and CDR2 SYGVNS. The CDR3 extends over 15 amino acids. The germline V and J ends were trimmed by 1 base and 0 bases, with 7 bases remaining between them. The DNA of the CDR3 is TGTGCCAGCAGTGAATCCGGGTTCTCCTACAATGAGCAGTTCTTC. It yields the protein CASSESGFSYNEQFF.

The rearrangement uses TRBV6-2 or TRBV6-3 and TRBJ1-2; no clear D gene. In germline, CDR1 is MNHEY, CDR2 SVGEGT. With 2 bases removed from V and 5 bases from J, the gap between germline ends came to 18 bases. The CDR3 runs to 16 residues. CDR3 in amino acids: CASSYNYGPGVYGYTF. Here the CDR3 DNA reads TGTGCCAGCAGTTACAATTACGGGCCCGGGGTATATGGCTACACCTTC.

The chain has TRBV4-3 and TRBJ2-5; TRBD2 agrees at 12 bases. Germline V lookup: CDR1 LGHNA, CDR2 YSLEER. This CDR3 spans 20 amino acids. The V segment lost 0 bases and the J segment 1 base; nucleotides outside the gene matches: 12. CDR3 residues: CASSQDLSTGLAGLQETQYF. CDR3 in DNA: TGCGCCAGCAGCCAAGATCTGAGTACGGGACTAGCGGGTCTCCAAGAGACCCAGTACTTC.

The rearrangement links TRBV3-1 (or the pseudogene TRBV3-2) to TRBJ1-2; a weak D match, TRBD1 (6 bases). The CDR3 extends over 14 amino acids. Trimming left V 4 bases short and J 2 bases short, with 11 bases between. Germline-derived CDR1 and CDR2 are LGHDT and YNNKEL (reference sequence). DNA of the CDR3: TGTGCCAGCAGCCGCCGACAGGTGAACTATGGCTACACCTTC. Protein: CASSRRQVNYGYTF.

This rearrangement joins TRBV6-5 to TRBJ1-3; 8 bases line up with TRBD1. V dropped 6 bases and J dropped 5; count of bases not matched to a gene: 6. The CDR3 has 14 amino acids. Per the germline V gene, CDR1 is MNHEY and CDR2 is SVGAGI. The CDR3 loop is CASSADRARNTIYF. For the CDR3, the DNA is TGTGCCAGCAGCGCGGACAGGGCTAGAAACACCATATATTTT.

V and J are TRBV10-2 and TRBJ1-1; possible D gene TRBD1, 5 bases. This CDR3 comprises 16 residues. The V and J ends lost 5 bases and 2 bases respectively, with 18 bases between them. Germline-derived CDR1 and CDR2 are WSHSY and SAAADI. CDR3 region: CASSTPPGLTNTEAFF. The CDR3 DNA reads TGCGCCAGCAGTACGCCTCCGGGACTGACTAACACTGAAGCTTTCTTT.

The V and J genes are TRBV10-1 and TRBJ2-3, with a possible D match to TRBD2 (6 bases). V lost 0 bases and J lost 0, with 10 bases in between. This CDR3 is built from 16 residues. Germline V gene sequence: CDR1 WNHNN, CDR2 SYGVQD (reference sequence). CDR3 sequence: CASSESVAGSTDTQYF. As DNA, the CDR3 is TGCGCCAGCAGTGAGTCGGTTGCGGGGAGCACAGATACGCAGTATTTT.

The chain links TRBV10-3 to TRBJ1-4; D might be TRBD1 (5 bases). Trimming cost V 6 bases and J 5 bases, with 16 bases left between them. The CDR3 loop spans 15 amino acids. Looked up from germline, CDR1 is ENHRY and CDR2 is SYGVKD. The CDR3 reads CAISPSTDENEKLFF. The CDR3 nucleotides read TGTGCCATCAGCCCATCGACAGACGAAAATGAAAAACTGTTTTTT.

The chain joins TRBV7-2 to TRBJ2-7; D remains ambiguous. Germline assignment: CDR1 SGHTA and CDR2 FQGNSA. V was cut by 2 bases and J by 0 bases, with 5 bases left in between. The CDR3 runs to 13 residues. The CDR3, as DNA: TGTGCCAGCAGCTTACCGAGCTCCTACGAGCAGTACTTC. Protein: CASSLPSSYEQYF.

The rearrangement links TRBV5-1 to TRBJ2-7; TRBD2 aligns across 8 bases. J gave up 2 bases and V 5 bases, and 9 bases lay outside the gene matches. Germline CDR1 reads SGHRS; CDR2 reads YFSETQ. The CDR3 spans 15 residues. CDR3 residues: CASSISGGGTYEQYF. Here the CDR3 DNA reads TGCGCCAGCAGTATATCTGGCGGGGGGACCTACGAGCAGTACTTC.

The V and J genes are TRBV6-5 and TRBJ2-1; TRBD2 agrees at 14 bases. V shed 2 bases and J 5 bases; nucleotides not matched to a gene: 2. This CDR3 contains 16 residues. Germline V gene lookup returns CDR1 MNHEY and CDR2 SVGAGI. The CDR3 region is CASSYRGLAGDNEQFF. CDR3 DNA: TGTGCCAGCAGTTACCGGGGACTAGCGGGAGACAATGAGCAGTTCTTC.

The V gene is TRBV5-1, the J gene TRBJ1-4, with 7 positions matching TRBD1. CDR3 length: 15 residues. V dropped 4 bases and J dropped 8; count of bases not matched to a gene: 11. CDR1 is SGHRS and CDR2 is YFSETQ in the germline V gene. The CDR3 here is CASSGTGAPDEKLFF. CDR3 nucleotides: TGCGCCAGCAGCGGAACAGGGGCGCCCGACGAAAAACTGTTTTTT.

The J gene is TRBJ1-2, the V gene TRBV6-5; D not certain. The CDR3 length is 11 residues. Trimming removed 6 bases at V and 3 bases at J, with 5 bases between. Germline CDR1 is MNHEY and CDR2 is SVGAGI. The CDR3 loop reads CASSPDYGYTF. The CDR3 region has the DNA TGTGCCAGCAGCCCGGACTATGGCTACACCTTC.

The V gene is TRBV24-1, the J gene TRBJ1-4; D not certain. Between the trimmed V and J ends, which lost 4 bases and 7 bases, there was a span of 3 bases. CDR3 length equals 11 residues. Per germline, CDR1 KGHDR and CDR2 SFDVKD. The CDR3 DNA is TGTGCCACCAGTGACGGTGAAAAACTGTTTTTT. Encoded protein: CATSDGEKLFF.

This sequence joins TRBV7-2 and TRBJ1-1, with D possibly being TRBD1 (6 bases). Trimming took off 1 base at V and 5 bases at J, with 17 bases between the two ends. Per germline, CDR1 SGHTA and CDR2 FQGNSA. The CDR3 covers 16 residues. CDR3 nucleotides: TGTGCCAGCAGCTTAGGAAGCCCGGGGGGCGGAACTGAAGCTTTCTTT. Translating gives CASSLGSPGGGTEAFF.

DNA for the CDR3: TGTGCCAGCAGCCCCGGGGGACCCATCGACCCCCTCCACTTT. Protein: CASSPGGPIDPLHF. The J gene is TRBJ1-6, the V gene TRBV5-8; D possibly corresponds to TRBD1 (5 bases). CDR1 SGHTS and CDR2 YDEGEE come from the germline V gene. The CDR3 is made up of 14 amino acids. Trimming left V 4 bases short and J 13 bases short, with 18 bases between.

V usage is TRBV27 and J usage is TRBJ2-3; 7 bases match TRBD2. This CDR3 has 16 amino acids. Germline lookup yields CDR1 MNHEY and CDR2 SMNVEV (reference sequence). J gave up 5 bases and V 3 bases, and 11 bases lay outside the gene matches. CDR3 sequence: CASSFFAGDVQDTQYF. CDR3 DNA: TGTGCCAGCAGTTTCTTTGCGGGGGATGTTCAAGATACGCAGTATTTT.

This rearrangement joins TRBV27 to TRBJ2-6; the D gene is possibly TRBD2 (6 bases). The CDR3 is made up of 18 amino acids. V was clipped by 7 bases and J by 0 bases, with 19 bases between them. The germline gives CDR1 MNHEY, CDR2 SMNVEV (reference sequence). CDR3 DNA: TGTGCCAGCAAACGAGGTGGGGACTGGAACTCTGGGGCCAACGTCCTGACTTTC. Translating gives CASKRGGDWNSGANVLTF.